Presented here are 23 T cell receptor beta chains from one specimen sequenced in a study of T cell responses to AZD1222 COVID-19 vaccine. This table comes from immunoSEQ multiplex PCR, and its TCRdb copy is limited to in-frame clones, with some not included. Of tens of thousands of clones listed, roughly 90% were seen once; the top ten hold about 5%. The specimen comprised peripheral blood, sampled on day 0 of AZD1222 vaccination. The receptors here all came from an adult in good health.

The chain links TRBV4-3 to TRBJ2-7; 7 positions agree with TRBD1. V shed 2 bases, J shed 2 bases, and the junction held 3 bases outside the gene matches. Germline V gene data show CDR1 as LGHNA and CDR2 as YSLEER. The CDR3 length is 14 residues. CDR3 region: CASSQHGQAYEQYF. CDR3 nucleotide sequence: TGCGCCAGCAGCCAACATGGACAGGCCTACGAGCAGTACTTC.

This chain links TRBV28 with TRBJ1-3, with 7 bases fitting TRBD1. V trimming: 3 bases; J trimming: 1 base; junction bases outside the gene matches: 6. The CDR3 runs to 16 residues. Germline lookup yields CDR1 MDHEN and CDR2 SYDVKM. The CDR3 spells CASSFHRGGSGNTIYF. In DNA form, the CDR3 reads TGTGCCAGCAGTTTCCACAGGGGCGGATCTGGAAACACCATATATTTT.

The V call is TRBV27, the J call TRBJ1-2; no reliable D call. This CDR3 contains 13 residues. The germline CDR1 and CDR2 sequences are MNHEY and SMNVEV (reference sequence). V lost 0 bases, J lost 6 bases, and 8 bases lay in between. The CDR3 spells CASSLSPTHGYTF. As DNA, the CDR3 is TGTGCCAGCAGTTTATCCCCGACGCATGGCTACACCTTC.

The chain joins TRBV19 to TRBJ1-2, with D possibly matching TRBD1 (5 bases). CDR1 and CDR2 (germline): LNHDA, SQIVND (reference sequence). This CDR3 region has 12 residues. Trimming shortened V by 9 bases and J by 4 bases, and 12 bases separated the two germline ends. CDR3 protein: CASNPGAYGYTF. In DNA, the CDR3 is TGTGCCAGCAATCCCGGGGCCTATGGCTACACCTTC. Combining the CDR3 with reference TRBV19 and TRBJ1-2 gives the whole variable domain DGGITQSPKYLFRKEGQNVTLSCEQNLNHDAMYWYRQDPGQGLRLIYYSQIVNDFQKGDIAEGYSVSREKKESFPLTVTSAQKNPTAFYLCASNPGAYGYTFGSGTRLTVV.

The chain recombines TRBV28 with TRBJ2-1; unclear D gene. The length of the CDR3 is 13 residues. The germline gives CDR1 MDHEN, CDR2 SYDVKM. Deletions cut 6 bases from V and 1 base from J, with 7 bases between. The CDR3 region is CASSEWSYNEQFF. The CDR3 bases are TGTGCCAGCAGCGAGTGGTCCTACAATGAGCAGTTCTTC.

The chain joins TRBV18 to TRBJ1-4; D uncertain. CDR3 size: 14 residues. Trimming shortened V by 3 bases and J by 5 bases, and 10 bases separated the two germline ends. The germline gives CDR1 KGHSH, CDR2 LQKENI. Here the CDR3 DNA reads TGTGCCAGCTCACCCGGCACCTCCAATGAAAAACTGTTTTTT. Translating gives CASSPGTSNEKLFF.

V gene TRBV27 combines with J gene TRBJ2-5; D could derive from TRBD1 or TRBD2 (6 bases each). The CDR3 has 14 amino acids. V gave up 8 bases and J gave up 2 bases, with 15 bases separating them. Germline V gene sequence: CDR1 MNHEY, CDR2 SMNVEV (reference sequence). As DNA, the CDR3 is TGTGCCAGCTCCGGGGGCCGACAACAAGAGACCCAGTACTTC. Translating gives CASSGGRQQETQYF.

The genes are TRBV23-1 and TRBJ1-6; no definite D call. TRBV23-1 is classed as an ORF, of uncertain function. With 4 bases removed from V and 4 bases from J, the gap between germline ends came to 23 bases. The CDR3 covers 19 residues. Written as DNA, the CDR3 is TGCGCCAGCAGTCCGCCCTGCGGCCCGAGGGTCGGGTATAATTCACCCCTCCACTTT. Protein sequence: CASSPPCGPRVGYNSPLHF.

J is TRBJ2-1 and V is TRBV2; D call uncertain. Trimming cost V 6 bases and J 8 bases, with 8 bases left between them. The CDR3 has 11 amino acids. Germline CDR1 is SNHLY and CDR2 is FYNNEI. The CDR3 bases are TGTGCCAGCAGCCCCCTTGATGAGCAGTTCTTC. It specifies CASSPLDEQFF.

V and J are TRBV6-5 and TRBJ2-6; D is unclear. V was shortened by 2 bases and J by 0 bases, with 5 bases between the two germline ends. The CDR3 contains 15 residues. Germline V gene sequence: CDR1 MNHEY, CDR2 SVGAGI. The CDR3 loop is CASSYDHSGANVLTF. CDR3 bases: TGTGCCAGCAGTTACGACCACTCTGGGGCCAACGTCCTGACTTTC.

Comment on this clone: One end of the junction does not line up with germline, which may come from a read error. The chain recombines TRBV19 with TRBJ1-5; 8 nucleotides match TRBD1. The length of the CDR3 is 14 residues. Per the germline V gene, CDR1 is LNHDA and CDR2 is SQIVND (reference sequence). CDR3 DNA sequence: TGTGCCAGTAGTCTAGACAGGGGAACCCAGCCCCAGCATTTT. Residues: CASSLDRGTQPQHF.

The chain carries TRBV11-2 and TRBJ2-1; TRBD2 matches 9 bases. The CDR3 loop spans 16 amino acids. V shed 1 base, J shed 7 bases, and the junction held 8 bases outside the gene matches. Germline V gene data show CDR1 as SGHAT and CDR2 as FQNNGV. The CDR3 loop reads CASSLAFSGGENEQFF. CDR3 sequence (DNA): TGTGCCAGCAGCTTAGCTTTTAGCGGGGGAGAGAATGAGCAGTTCTTC.

The chain has TRBV27 and TRBJ1-1; D might be TRBD1 (6 bases). This CDR3 is 14 amino acids long. V was pared by 6 bases and J by 2 bases, with 13 bases between. Germline lookup yields CDR1 MNHEY and CDR2 SMNVEV (reference sequence). As DNA, the CDR3 is TGTGCCAGCAGGGCAGGGGAGGATAACACTGAAGCTTTCTTT. Translating it yields CASRAGEDNTEAFF.

This clone was seen once. CDR3 amino acids: CASSQGTSYSTDTQYF. Written as DNA, the CDR3 is TGTGCCAGCAGCCAGGGGACTAGCTATAGCACAGATACGCAGTATTTT. The J gene is TRBJ2-3, the V gene TRBV3-1 (or the pseudogene TRBV3-2), with 9 nucleotides matching TRBD2. The CDR3 has 16 amino acids. Unmatched junction bases numbered 4, after V lost 3 bases and J lost 0 bases. The germline gives CDR1 LGHDT, CDR2 YNNKEL (reference sequence).

The chain combines TRBV5-1 with TRBJ1-3; D unclear. There are 16 residues in the CDR3. Trimming took off 0 bases at V and 4 bases at J, with 14 bases between the two ends. Germline V gene lookup returns CDR1 SGHRS and CDR2 YFSETQ. CDR3 residues: CASSLGGPTAGNTIYF. DNA for the CDR3: TGCGCCAGCAGCTTGGGTGGACCCACCGCGGGAAACACCATATATTTT.

V usage is TRBV7-2 and J usage is TRBJ2-1; 8 bases agree with TRBD2. This CDR3 spans 18 amino acids. Germline lookup yields CDR1 SGHTA and CDR2 FQGNSA. The junction had 12 bases not matched to a gene; V was cut back by 5 bases and J by 0 bases. The CDR3 nucleotides are TGTGCCAGCAGCCCGGGGGGGTTTAGCGGGGTCTCCTACAATGAGCAGTTCTTC. Amino acid sequence: CASSPGGFSGVSYNEQFF. The variable domain in full, with the rest retrieved from reference TRBV7-2 and TRBJ2-1, is GAGVSQSPSNKVTEKGKDVELRCDPISGHTALYWYRQSLGQGLEFLIYFQGNSAPDKSGLPSDRFSAERTGGSVSTLTIQRTQQEDSAVYLCASSPGGFSGVSYNEQFFGPGTRLTVL.

The rearrangement uses TRBV7-9 and TRBJ2-5, with TRBD2 as a possible D gene (6 bases). Trimming stripped 2 bases from V and 4 bases from J, with 14 bases between. Germline CDR1 is SEHNR and CDR2 is FQNEAQ (reference sequence). The CDR3 sequence is 15 residues long. This CDR3 reads CASSLSGLVVETQYF. DNA for the CDR3: TGTGCCAGCAGCTTATCGGGACTTGTGGTAGAGACCCAGTACTTC.

The rearrangement joins TRBV24-1 to TRBJ2-1; D gene ambiguous. The CDR3 loop spans 16 amino acids. The germline V gene has CDR1 KGHDR and CDR2 SFDVKD. Trimming removed 2 bases at V and 4 bases at J, with 14 bases between. The CDR3 nucleotides read TGTGCCACCAGTGATTCGGCCGGGTATCGATACAATGAGCAGTTCTTC. Translating it yields CATSDSAGYRYNEQFF.

The genes are TRBV19 and TRBJ1-1; weak D call: TRBD1 (6 bases). Germline V CDR1 and CDR2: LNHDA, SQIVND (reference sequence). Trimming left V 5 bases short and J 5 bases short, with 9 bases between. The CDR3 consists of 12 residues. The CDR3 loop reads CASSLTGTEAFF. The CDR3 nucleotides are TGTGCCAGTAGTCTAACAGGGACTGAAGCTTTCTTT.

The J gene is TRBJ2-1, the V gene TRBV12-3 or TRBV12-4; the match to TRBD1 covers 9 bases. The V and J ends lost 6 bases and 7 bases, in that order; junction bases with no gene match: 4. The CDR3 is 13 residues long. The DNA of the CDR3 is TGTGCCAGCAGAAGACAGGGGGATAATGAGCAGTTCTTC. This gives the protein CASRRQGDNEQFF.

This chain uses TRBV25-1 with TRBJ1-4; 9 nucleotides align to TRBD1. V was pared by 0 bases and J by 6 bases, with 5 bases of the junction left unmatched. Germline V lookup: CDR1 MGHDK, CDR2 SYGVNS. CDR3 size: 16 residues. This CDR3 is CASSEYNRGLYEKLFF. The CDR3 coding sequence is TGTGCCAGCAGTGAATATAACAGGGGGCTCTATGAAAAACTGTTTTTT.

The J gene is TRBJ2-2, the V gene TRBV28; TRBD2 is a possible D gene (6 bases). The V end lost 9 bases, the J end lost 4 bases, and 12 bases lay between the germline ends. Germline V gene sequence: CDR1 MDHEN, CDR2 SYDVKM. The CDR3 sequence is 13 residues long. The CDR3 nucleotides are TGTGCCAGAGAACTAGCTGGCACCGGGGAGCTGTTTTTT. Its translation is CARELAGTGELFF.

The gene calls are TRBV18 and TRBJ2-3, with a weak D call TRBD2 (5 bases). The germline CDR1 and CDR2 sequences are KGHSH and LQKENI. This CDR3 region has 13 residues. V shed 3 bases and J shed 8 bases, with 12 bases lying between them. CDR3 DNA sequence: TGTGCCAGCTCACCCGGCGGGCCTCTTACGCAGTATTTT. Translated, it gives CASSPGGPLTQYF.